The clone carrying this TCR beta chain was counted only a few times. Germline loops: CDR1 KGHSH, CDR2 LQKENI. The CDR3 covers 16 residues. The J segment lost 8 bases and the V segment lost 2 bases, leaving 8 bases of the junction unmatched. This record comes from a study of beta chain features in type 1 diabetes. Of the isolated RNA, all was reverse transcribed, and so the sequenced material was expressed TCRB transcripts. Some clones are missing from TCRdb's copy, which holds only in-frame ones; the method was immunoSEQ multiplex PCR. The table lists hundreds of thousands of clones, 8% to 13% of them singletons, with under 0.02% in the top ten.

This sequence was found in a woman aged 25-40 years in good health. The V call is TRBV18, the J call TRBJ2-1; 11 bases map to TRBD1. Sequenced sample: naive CD4+ T cells from blood. CDR3 in amino acids: CASSPAGTGGLDEQFF. The DNA for the CDR3 is TGTGCCAGCTCACCAGCCGGGACAGGGGGTCTCGATGAGCAGTTCTTC.